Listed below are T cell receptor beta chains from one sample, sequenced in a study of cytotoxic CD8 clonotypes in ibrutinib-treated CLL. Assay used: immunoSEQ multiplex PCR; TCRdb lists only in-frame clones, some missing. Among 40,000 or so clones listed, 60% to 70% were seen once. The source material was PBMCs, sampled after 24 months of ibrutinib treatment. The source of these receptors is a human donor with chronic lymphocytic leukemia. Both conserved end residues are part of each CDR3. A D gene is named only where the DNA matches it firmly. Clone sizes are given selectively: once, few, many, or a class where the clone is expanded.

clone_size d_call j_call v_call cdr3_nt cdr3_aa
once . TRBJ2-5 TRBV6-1 TGTGCCAGCAGCAGAGGGGACGGCAGACAAGAGACCCAGTACTTC CASSRGDGRQETQYF
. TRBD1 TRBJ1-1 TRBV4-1 TGCGCCAGCAGCCGGGACAGGGCCCGATTGAACACTGAAGCTTTCTTT CASSRDRARLNTEAFF
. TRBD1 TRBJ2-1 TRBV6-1 TGTGCCAGCAGCTGGACAGGGCTACTCGATCGTGAGCAGTTCTTC CASSWTGLLDREQFF
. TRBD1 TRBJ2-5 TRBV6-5 TGTGCCAGCAGTTACCTGACAGGGGGCAAGAGGGAGACCCAGTACTTC CASSYLTGGKRETQYF
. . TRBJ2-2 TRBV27 TGTGCCAGCAGTTTAGTGGCCCACGGGGAGCTGTTTTTT CASSLVAHGELFF
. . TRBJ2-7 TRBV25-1 TGTGCCAGCAGTGGACTGGTGGGCGGAAGCTACGAGCAGTACTTC CASSGLVGGSYEQYF
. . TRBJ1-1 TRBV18 TGTGCCAGCTCACGGGGGGTTGAAGCTTTCTTT CASSRGVEAFF
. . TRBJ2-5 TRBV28 TGTGCCAGCAGTTTATTTTGGCAGCAAGAGACCCAGTACTTC CASSLFWQQETQYF
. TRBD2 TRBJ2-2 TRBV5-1 TGCGCCAGCAGCTTGGGGGTAGCGGGAGTACACACCGGGGAGCTGTTTTTT CASSLGVAGVHTGELFF
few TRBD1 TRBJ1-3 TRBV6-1 TGTGCCAGCAGTGAGGACAGGGTTTGGAACACCATATATTTT CASSEDRVWNTIYF
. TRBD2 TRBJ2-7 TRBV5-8 TGTGCCAGCAGCAACCCCGGGAGGCACGAGCAGTACTTC CASSNPGRHEQYF
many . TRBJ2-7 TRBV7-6 TGTGCCAGCAGCTCCGGGTACTCCTACGAGCAGTACTTC CASSSGYSYEQYF
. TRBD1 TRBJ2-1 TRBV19 TGTGCCAGTAGGCCTATAGCAGGGGGTGACAATGAGCAGTTCTTC CASRPIAGGDNEQFF
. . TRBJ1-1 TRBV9 TGTGCCAGCAGCTTTAGACAGACGGCGGCTGAAGCTTTCTTT CASSFRQTAAEAFF
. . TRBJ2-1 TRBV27 TGTGCCAGCAGGGAGTTCAGCTCCTACAATGAGCAGTTCTTC CASREFSSYNEQFF
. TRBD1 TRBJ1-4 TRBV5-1 TGCGCCAGCAGCAAGAGCCCCGGGACAGGTCGGGATGAAAAACTGTTTTTT CASSKSPGTGRDEKLFF
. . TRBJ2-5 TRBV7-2 TGTGCCAGCAGCTTAGCAGAGACCCAGTACTTC CASSLAETQYF
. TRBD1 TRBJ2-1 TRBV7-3 TGTGCCAGCAGCCCGCCGGGACAGGGGATGGATGAGCAGTTCTTC CASSPPGQGMDEQFF
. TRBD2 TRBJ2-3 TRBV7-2 TGTGCCAGCAGCTGGACTAGCGTGGGTAACACAGATACGCAGTATTTT CASSWTSVGNTDTQYF
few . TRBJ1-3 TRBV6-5 TGTGCCAGCAGTATCGGACCCACCCGGACCATATATTTT CASSIGPTRTIYF
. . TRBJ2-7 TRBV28 TGTGCCAGCAGTTCGCAGCTGGGGTCCTACGAGCAGTACTTC CASSSQLGSYEQYF
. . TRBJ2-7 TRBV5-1 TGCGCCAGCAGGGCTTTAAACGAGCAGTACTTC CASRALNEQYF
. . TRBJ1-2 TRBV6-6 TGTGCCAGCAGCGACTACTATGGCTACACCTTC CASSDYYGYTF
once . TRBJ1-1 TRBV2 TGTGCCGACCGGCGAGAGGATGCCCTTGAAGCTTTCTTT CADRREDALEAFF
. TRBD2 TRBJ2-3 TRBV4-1 TGCGCCAGCAGCCAAGGGCTAGCGGGGGTGGGCACGCAGTATTTT CASSQGLAGVGTQYF
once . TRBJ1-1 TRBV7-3 TGTGCCAGCAGCATGACAGGGAACACTGAAGCTTTCTTT CASSMTGNTEAFF
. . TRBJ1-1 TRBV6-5 TGTGCCAGCAGTCCTCTACAGAATCCGTCTGAAGCTTTCTTT CASSPLQNPSEAFF
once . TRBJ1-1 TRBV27 TGTGCCAGCAGTTCCCGGGAACGGAAAGCTTTCTTT CASSSRERKAFF
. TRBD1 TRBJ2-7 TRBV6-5 TGTGCCAGCAGTTTTCGTCAGACAGGGGGGCCCTACGAGCAGTACTTC CASSFRQTGGPYEQYF
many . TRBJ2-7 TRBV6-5 TGTGCCAGCAGAAAGACGGTGCGGGGACCCTACGAGCAGTACTTC CASRKTVRGPYEQYF
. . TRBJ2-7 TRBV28 TGTGCCAGCAGTCTCCGACTGATCTCCTACGAGCAGTACTTC CASSLRLISYEQYF
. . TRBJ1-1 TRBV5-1 TGCGCCAGCAGCTGGACAGTGAACACTGAAGCTTTCTTT CASSWTVNTEAFF
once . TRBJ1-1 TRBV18 TGTGCCAGCTCACCCAGGGGGAACACTGAAGCTTTCTTT CASSPRGNTEAFF
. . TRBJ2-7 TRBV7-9 TGTGCCAGCTCCTGGACCTACGAGCAGTACTTC CASSWTYEQYF
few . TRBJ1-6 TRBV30 TGTGCCTGGATGCACAGGGCAGACTCACCCCTCCACTTT CAWMHRADSPLHF
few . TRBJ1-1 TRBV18 TGTGCCAGCTCACCAGGCAACACTGAAGCTTTCTTT CASSPGNTEAFF
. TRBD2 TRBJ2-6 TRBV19 TGTGCCAGTAGTCCCCTCCCGGGGGGGGCTCAAGAAAGTAGCTCTGGGGCCAACGTCCTGACTTTC CASSPLPGGAQESSSGANVLTF
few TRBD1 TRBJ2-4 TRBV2 TGTGCCAGCAGTAAACAGGGGACCAAAAACATTCAGTACTTC CASSKQGTKNIQYF
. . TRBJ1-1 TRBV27 TGTGCCAGCAGTTTATTAGGGGGGGCAGTGAACACTGAAGCTTTCTTT CASSLLGGAVNTEAFF
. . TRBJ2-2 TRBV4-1 TGCGCCAGCAGCAGAAGGTGGGGCGGGGCCCAGGGCACCGGGGAGCTGTTTTTT CASSRRWGGAQGTGELFF
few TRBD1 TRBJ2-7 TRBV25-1 TGTGCCAGCAGTGTCGTCAACCGAAGGACAGGGGGGTACGAGCAGTACTTC CASSVVNRRTGGYEQYF
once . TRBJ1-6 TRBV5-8 TGTGCCAGCAGGGTCCCGGGTCTCGCTAATTCACCCCTCCACTTT CASRVPGLANSPLHF
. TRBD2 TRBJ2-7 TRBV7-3 TGTGCCAGCAGCGCCACTAGCGGGAGGGCCGGGCAGTACTTC CASSATSGRAGQYF
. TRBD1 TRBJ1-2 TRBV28 TGTGCCAGCAGTTTGCGGCCAGGGGGTAATGGCTACACCTTC CASSLRPGGNGYTF
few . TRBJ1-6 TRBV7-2 TGTGCCAGCAGACAGACCGGGGAGGGGTCACCCCTCCACTTT CASRQTGEGSPLHF
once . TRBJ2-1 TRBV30 TGTGCCTGGAGTGTACCCGGGGGCATCCATGAGCAGTTCTTC CAWSVPGGIHEQFF
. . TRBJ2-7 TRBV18 TGTGCCAGCTCACCACCGGGGACTTATAACTACGAGCAGTACTTC CASSPPGTYNYEQYF
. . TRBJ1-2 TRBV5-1 TGCGCCAGCAGCTTGGAGACCAGGGACGATGGCTACACCTTC CASSLETRDDGYTF
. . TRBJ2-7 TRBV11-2 TGTGCCAGCAGCTTAGGGTTACCTTACGAGCAGTACTTC CASSLGLPYEQYF
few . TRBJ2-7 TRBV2 TGTGCCAGCGCTTCGGCCTGGGGCGCCTACGAGCAGTACTTC CASASAWGAYEQYF
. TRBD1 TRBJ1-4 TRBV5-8 TGTGCCAGCAGTCGGGTTACCGGGACAGGGCATGAAAAACTGTTTTTT CASSRVTGTGHEKLFF
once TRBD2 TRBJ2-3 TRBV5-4 TGTGCCAGCAGCTTGGTGGGACTAGCGGGGAGTAGAGATACGCAGTATTTT CASSLVGLAGSRDTQYF
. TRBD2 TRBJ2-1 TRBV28 TGTGCCAGCGGAAGCGGGAGATTCAACAATGAGCAGTTCTTC CASGSGRFNNEQFF
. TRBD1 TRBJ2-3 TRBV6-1 TGTGCCAGCAGTGGACAGGGGGCGGGAGATACGCAGTATTTT CASSGQGAGDTQYF
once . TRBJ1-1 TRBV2 TGTGCCAGCAAAGATGTAGGGTTTGCTGAAGCTTTCTTT CASKDVGFAEAFF
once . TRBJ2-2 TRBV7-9 TGTGCCAGCAGCCGGGACCAAATCGGGGAGCTGTTTTTT CASSRDQIGELFF
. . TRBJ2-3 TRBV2 TGTGCCAGCAGTGAAGCGCTCTCCCGTAGTTGGGGAGATACGCAGTATTTT CASSEALSRSWGDTQYF
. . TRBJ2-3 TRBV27 TGTGCCAGCAGCTTGTTGGGGGCCCTCACAGATACGCAGTATTTT CASSLLGALTDTQYF